Sequencing of this TCR beta chain was carried out in a study of OX40 agonist ivuxolimab in advanced cancers. Study context: Ivuxolimab, an agonistic anti-OX40 (CD134) antibody, was given to patients.

Whole-study results and caveats: Dose levels from 0.1 to 3.0 mg/kg saw CD4+ and CD8+ blood T cells expand clonally by week 6. The antigens recognized by the expanded peripheral T cells, that is their antigen specificity, were not determined.

This clone came up a few times. Its matching antigen is unknown. Blood specimens came from baseline, cycle 4 day 1, and cycle 7 day 1. Clones were read by immunoSEQ multiplex PCR, and TCRdb kept only the in-frame ones, dropping some. Here the sample spans approximately 74,000 clones, 90% being singletons. The sequence was collected from an adult with an advanced solid tumor such as melanoma, head and neck, liver or kidney cancer. The input for sequencing was CD4+ or CD8+ T cells sorted from blood, taken in a trial of the OX40 agonist ivuxolimab.

CDR3 sequence: CASDRGAGRGNEQFF. In DNA, the CDR3 is TGTGCCAGCGATAGGGGAGCGGGAAGGGGGAATGAGCAGTTCTTC. The rearrangement links TRBV7-9 to TRBJ2-1; perhaps TRBD2 as D (7 bases). The V and J ends lost 8 bases and 7 bases respectively, with 21 bases between them. The germline gives CDR1 SEHNR, CDR2 FQNEAQ (reference sequence). CDR3 size: 15 residues.